Sequencing of this T cell receptor (beta chain) was carried out in a study of response to subunit inactivated influenza vaccine. The study's findings and limits: Every seasonal influenza vaccination brings in few new T cells, the authors suggested.

TCRdb recomputed calls from the RT-PCR reads with MiXCR, one row per CDR3 protein. In the table there are 540,000 or so distinct CDR3 sequences, around 13% of which are singletons. V gave up 1 base and J gave up 4 bases; unmatched junction bases: 5. Germline CDR1 and CDR2: SGHRS and YFSETQ. The CDR3 runs to 17 residues. This clonotype was seen a few times. The antigen remains unidentified. The material sequenced was PBMCs from blood, taken about 40 days after vaccination. The rearrangement uses TRBV5-1 and TRBJ2-1; TRBD2 matches at 13 bases. The source of this sequence is a man in his forties or fifties who received an inactivated influenza vaccine. This chain's CDR3 is CASSLRGLAGLYNEQFF. CDR3 sequence (DNA): TGCGCCAGCAGCTTGAGGGGACTAGCGGGACTATACAATGAGCAGTTCTTC.